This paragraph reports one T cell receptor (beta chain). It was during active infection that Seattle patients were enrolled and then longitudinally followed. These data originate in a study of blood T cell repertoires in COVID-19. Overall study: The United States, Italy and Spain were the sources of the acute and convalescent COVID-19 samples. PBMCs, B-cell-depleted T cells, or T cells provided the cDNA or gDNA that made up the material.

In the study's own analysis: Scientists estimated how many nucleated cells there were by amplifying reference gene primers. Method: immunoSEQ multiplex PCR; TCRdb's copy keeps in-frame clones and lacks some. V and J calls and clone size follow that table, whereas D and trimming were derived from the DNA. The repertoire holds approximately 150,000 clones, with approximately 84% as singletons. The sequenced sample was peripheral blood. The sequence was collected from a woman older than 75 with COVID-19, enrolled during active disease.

The CDR3 here is CASSRTPGLAGGPNEQFF. CDR3 nucleotides: TGTGCCAGCTCTCGGACGCCGGGACTAGCGGGAGGGCCCAATGAGCAGTTCTTC. The rearrangement joins TRBV18 to TRBJ2-1; 16 bases match TRBD2. After removal of 6 bases from V and 6 bases from J, the junction contained 11 bases not matched to a gene. Germline loops: CDR1 KGHSH, CDR2 LQKENI. CDR3 size: 18 residues. Supplemented by reference TRBV18 and TRBJ2-1, the full variable domain reads NAGVMQNPRHLVRRRGQEARLRCSPMKGHSHVYWYRQLPEEGLKFMVYLQKENIIDESGMPKERFSAEFPKEGPSILRIQQVVRGDSAAYFCASSRTPGLAGGPNEQFFGPGTRLTVL.